Included here is one T cell receptor beta chain sequence, with context. One entry per CDR3 protein results from TCRdb running MiXCR on the RT-PCR reads. In the table there are 4,000 to 5,000 distinct CDR3 sequences, approximately 24% of which are singletons. The CDR3 covers 16 residues. Germline V gene lookup returns CDR1 ENHRY and CDR2 SYGVKD. Trimming removed 3 bases from V and 3 bases from J; junction bases left unmatched: 9. This sample stems from a study of patients and donors after allogeneic stem cell transplantation. The clonotype was recovered from a human donor who was either an allogeneic HSCT recipient or a stem cell or donor lymphocyte infusion donor (not recorded which). It is not recorded whose cells these are; they may come from a transplant donor. Specimen: blood, either unsorted or a sorted T cell fraction (not recorded which). The chain employs TRBV10-3 and TRBJ2-7, with 9 nucleotides matching TRBD2. In DNA, the CDR3 is TGTGCCATCAGTGAAGGAGCGGGGGGCTCTAGCTACGAGCAGTACGTC. Its translation: CAISEGAGGSSYEQYV.